This TCR beta chain was sequenced during a study of blood T cell repertoires in COVID-19. Overall study: T cells, B-cell-depleted T cells, or PBMCs supplied cDNA or gDNA.

Profiling relied on immunoSEQ multiplex PCR, and the TCRdb table lists in-frame clones only, not all of them. The table has approximately 280,000 clones, around 88% seen once. After removal of 6 bases from V and 9 bases from J, the junction contained 5 bases not matched to a gene. Germline lookup yields CDR1 SGHVS and CDR2 FQNEAQ. The CDR3 is 12 residues long. The V gene is TRBV7-8, the J gene TRBJ2-4; 7 bases fit TRBD2. The specimen was peripheral blood. This receptor was obtained from a woman aged 30 to 39 who had recovered from COVID-19. Here the CDR3 reads CASRGAGVIQYF. CDR3 nucleotide sequence: TGTGCCAGCAGGGGTGCGGGGGTCATTCAGTACTTC. The variable domain in full, with the rest retrieved from reference TRBV7-8 and TRBJ2-4, is GAGVSQSPRYKVAKRGQDVALRCDPISGHVSLFWYQQALGQGPEFLTYFQNEAQLDKSGLPSDRFFAERPEGSVSTLKIQRTQQEDSAVYLCASRGAGVIQYFGAGTRLSVL.